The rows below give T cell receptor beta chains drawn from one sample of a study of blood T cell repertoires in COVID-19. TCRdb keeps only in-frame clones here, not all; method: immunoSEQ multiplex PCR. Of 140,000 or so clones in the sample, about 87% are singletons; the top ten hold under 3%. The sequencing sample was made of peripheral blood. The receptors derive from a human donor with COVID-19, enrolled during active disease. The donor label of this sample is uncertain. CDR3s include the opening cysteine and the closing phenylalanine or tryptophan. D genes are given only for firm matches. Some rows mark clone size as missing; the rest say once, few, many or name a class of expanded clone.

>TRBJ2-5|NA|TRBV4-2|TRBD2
CASASGSPEETQYF
TGTGCCAGCGCTAGCGGGAGTCCTGAAGAGACCCAGTACTTC
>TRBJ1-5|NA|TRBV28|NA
CASSLPGDGNQPQHF
TGTGCCAGCAGTTTGCCAGGGGACGGCAATCAGCCCCAGCATTTT
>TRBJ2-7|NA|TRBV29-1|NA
CSVEGGQSSYEQYF
TGCAGCGTTGAAGGAGGTCAGAGTTCCTACGAGCAGTACTTC
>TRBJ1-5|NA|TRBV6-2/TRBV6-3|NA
CASSTQGGNQPQHF
TGTGCCAGCAGTACCCAAGGGGGCAATCAGCCCCAGCATTTT
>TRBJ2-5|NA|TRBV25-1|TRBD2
CASSEGLAGGQVTQYF
TGTGCCAGCAGTGAGGGACTAGCGGGGGGGCAAGTGACCCAGTACTTC
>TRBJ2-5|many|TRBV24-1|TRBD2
CATSVGGLGEETQYF
TGTGCCACCAGTGTCGGGGGACTAGGGGAAGAGACCCAGTACTTC
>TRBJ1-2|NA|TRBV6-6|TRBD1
CASTDWGQGSYGYTF
TGTGCCAGCACCGACTGGGGACAGGGCTCTTATGGCTACACCTTC
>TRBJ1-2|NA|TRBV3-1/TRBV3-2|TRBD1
CASSHEGQPNYGYTF
TGTGCCAGCAGCCACGAGGGACAGCCTAACTATGGCTACACCTTC
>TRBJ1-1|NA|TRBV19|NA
CASSSGHFEAFF
TGTGCCAGTAGTAGTGGACATTTTGAAGCTTTCTTT
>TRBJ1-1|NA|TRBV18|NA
CASSPPGVNTEAFF
TGTGCCAGCTCACCACCGGGAGTGAACACTGAAGCTTTCTTT
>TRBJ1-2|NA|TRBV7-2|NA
CASSLEGYYGYTF
TGTGCCAGCAGCTTAGAGGGGTACTATGGCTACACCTTC
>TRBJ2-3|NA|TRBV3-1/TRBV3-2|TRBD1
CASSQQGRQGLNTQYF
TGTGCCAGCAGCCAACAAGGGAGACAGGGATTAAATACGCAGTATTTT
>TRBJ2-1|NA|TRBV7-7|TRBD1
CAVGQGHEQFF
TGTGCCGTGGGACAGGGCCATGAGCAGTTCTTC
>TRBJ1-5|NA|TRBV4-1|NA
CASSQGSAQRDQPQHF
TGCGCCAGCAGCCAAGGCTCGGCGCAGAGGGATCAGCCCCAGCATTTT
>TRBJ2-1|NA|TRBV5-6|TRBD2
CASSLVRRAGGSYNEQFF
TGTGCCAGCAGCTTGGTTCGCCGAGCGGGGGGCTCCTACAATGAGCAGTTCTTC
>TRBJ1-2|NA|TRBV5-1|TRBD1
CASSKGQGEYYGYTF
TGCGCCAGCAGCAAAGGACAGGGGGAATACTATGGCTACACCTTC
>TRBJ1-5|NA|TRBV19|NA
CASSIVQGRQPQHF
TGTGCCAGTAGTATAGTCCAGGGCCGTCAGCCCCAGCATTTT
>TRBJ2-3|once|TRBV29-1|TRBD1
CSVIAGTEPDTQYF
TGCAGCGTTATAGCCGGGACAGAACCAGATACGCAGTATTTT
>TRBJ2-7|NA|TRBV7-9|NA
CASSYSGTYEQYF
TGTGCCAGCAGCTATTCAGGGACCTACGAGCAGTACTTC
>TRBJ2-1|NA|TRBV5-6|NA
CASSLAVNEQFF
TGTGCCAGCAGCCTGGCGGTCAATGAGCAGTTCTTC
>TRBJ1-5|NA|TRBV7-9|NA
CASSFPDQPQHF
TGTGCCAGCAGCTTTCCAGATCAGCCCCAGCATTTT
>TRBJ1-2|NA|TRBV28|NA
CASSPPGVFFKSPF
TGTGCCAGCAGTCCCCCCGGGGTCTTTTTTAAGTCACCGTTC
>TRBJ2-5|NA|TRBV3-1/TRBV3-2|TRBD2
CASSPSGVQTQYF
TGTGCCAGCAGCCCTAGCGGGGTGCAGACCCAGTACTTC
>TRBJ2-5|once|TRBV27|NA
CASSFSVGETQYF
TGTGCCAGCAGTTTCAGCGTCGGGGAGACCCAGTACTTC
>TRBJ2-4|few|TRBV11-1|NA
CASSPTTGDIQYF
TGTGCCAGCAGCCCTACTACCGGGGACATTCAGTACTTC
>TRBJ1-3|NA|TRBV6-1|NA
CASSVSQGFSGNTIYF
TGTGCCAGCAGTGTTTCGCAGGGGTTCTCTGGAAACACCATATATTTT
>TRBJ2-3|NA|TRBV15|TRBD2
CATSRGLAGEDTQYF
TGTGCCACCAGCAGAGGACTAGCGGGGGAGGATACGCAGTATTTT
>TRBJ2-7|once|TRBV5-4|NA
CASSFYRGDSYEQYF
TGTGCCAGCAGCTTTTATCGCGGCGACTCCTACGAGCAGTACTTC
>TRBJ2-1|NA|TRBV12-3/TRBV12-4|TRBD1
CASSPDRGNEQFF
TGTGCCAGCAGCCCAGACAGGGGGAATGAGCAGTTCTTC
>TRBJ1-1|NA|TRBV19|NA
CASSKEGVSTEAFF
TGTGCCAGTTCTAAAGAGGGGGTGAGCACTGAAGCTTTCTTT
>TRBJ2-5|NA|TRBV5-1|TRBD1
CASSLEGQGGETQYF
TGCGCCAGCAGCTTGGAGGGACAGGGAGGGGAGACCCAGTACTTC
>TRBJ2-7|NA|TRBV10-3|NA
CAISEGTRAYEQYF
TGTGCCATCAGTGAGGGGACACGGGCCTACGAGCAGTACTTC
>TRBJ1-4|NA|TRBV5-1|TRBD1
CASSLSGTGLATNEKLFF
TGCGCCAGCAGCTTGTCCGGGACAGGGTTGGCAACTAATGAAAAACTGTTTTTT
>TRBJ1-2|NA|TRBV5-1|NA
CASSLEVPEDGYTF
TGCGCCAGCAGCTTGGAGGTTCCGGAGGATGGCTACACCTTC
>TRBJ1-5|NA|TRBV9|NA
CASSVGAGNQPQHF
TGTGCCAGCAGCGTAGGAGCAGGGAATCAGCCCCAGCATTTT
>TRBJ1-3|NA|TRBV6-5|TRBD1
CASSYGRGRGNTIYF
TGTGCCAGCAGTTACGGCAGGGGGAGAGGAAACACCATATATTTT
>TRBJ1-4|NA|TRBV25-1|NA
CASSELPRETNEKLFF
TGTGCCAGCAGTGAACTCCCGCGGGAGACTAATGAAAAACTGTTTTTT
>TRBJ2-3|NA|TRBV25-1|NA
CASSESQSAGRMADTQYF
TGTGCCAGCAGTGAATCCCAGTCGGCGGGGCGGATGGCAGATACGCAGTATTTT
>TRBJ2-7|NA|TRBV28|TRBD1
CASRGRGYEQYF
TGTGCCAGCAGGGGCAGGGGGTACGAGCAGTACTTC
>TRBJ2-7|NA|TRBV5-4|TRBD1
CASSLGGDRDFNEQYF
TGTGCCAGCAGCTTGGGGGGGGACAGGGACTTTAACGAGCAGTACTTC
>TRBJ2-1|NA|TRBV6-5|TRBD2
CASSYSGAGDPNEQFF
TGTGCCAGCAGTTACTCAGGGGCGGGAGACCCCAATGAGCAGTTCTTC
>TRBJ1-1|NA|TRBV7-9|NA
CASSAQGPTEAFF
TGTGCCAGCAGCGCCCAGGGGCCCACTGAAGCTTTCTTT
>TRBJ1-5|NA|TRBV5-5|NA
CASSLEGVGNQPQHF
TGTGCCAGCAGCTTGGAAGGGGTGGGCAATCAGCCCCAGCATTTT